The 27 T cell receptor beta chains presented below share a single source sample, sequenced in a study of CD8 T cells in ankylosing spondylitis. Findings and limits, study-wide: A TCR beta motif of about eight highly homologous variants seemed to mark ankylosing spondylitis blood.

These receptors' antigens are unknown. TCRdb reanalysed the 5' RACE reads using MiXCR and keeps one entry per CDR3 protein. The sample carries 700,000 to 1,000,000 distinct CDR3 sequences, about 11% recorded once. Sequenced: blood, either unsorted or a sorted T cell fraction (not recorded which). These receptors were taken from a male donor with ankylosing spondylitis.

The CDR3, as DNA: TGTGCCAGCAGTTTATGGGGGACGGGTAGCACAGATACGCAGTATTTT. It specifies CASSLWGTGSTDTQYF. The J gene is TRBJ2-3, the V gene TRBV27; D is possibly TRBD1 or TRBD2 (5 bases each). CDR3 size: 16 residues. V was shortened by 1 base and J by 0 bases, with 11 bases between the two germline ends. Looked up from germline, CDR1 is MNHEY and CDR2 is SMNVEV (reference sequence).

This sequence joins TRBV25-1 and TRBJ2-3; 7 positions match TRBD2. The CDR3 runs 16 residues. The V gene end was trimmed by 4 bases and the J gene end by 0 bases; junction bases not matched to a gene: 7. Germline CDR1 and CDR2: MGHDK and SYGVNS. CDR3 sequence reads: CASSAGTLASTDTQYF. The CDR3 DNA follows: TGTGCCAGCAGTGCCGGCACACTAGCGAGCACAGATACGCAGTATTTT.

The rearrangement links TRBV11-2 to TRBJ2-1; D unresolved. CDR1 SGHAT and CDR2 FQNNGV come from the germline V gene. Trimming took 0 bases from V and 10 from J, leaving 13 bases between them. This CDR3 comprises 14 residues. CDR3 region: CASSLDLGLGEQFF. In DNA form, the CDR3 reads TGTGCCAGCAGCTTAGATTTAGGTCTCGGAGAGCAGTTCTTC. Combining the CDR3 with reference TRBV11-2 and TRBJ2-1 gives the whole variable domain EAGVAQSPRYKIIEKRQSVAFWCNPISGHATLYWYQQILGQGPKLLIQFQNNGVVDDSQLPKDRFSAERLKGVDSTLKIQPAKLEDSAVYLCASSLDLGLGEQFFGPGTRLTVL.

This clonotype was counted many times. The chain couples TRBV6-6 to TRBJ2-7; possibly TRBD2 for D (6 bases). The CDR3 sequence is 13 residues long. The ends were cut back, 11 bases at V and 5 bases at J, with 19 bases in the middle. Germline-derived CDR1 and CDR2 are MNHNY and SVGAGI (reference sequence). The CDR3 DNA follows: TGTGCCGCCGCGGGGCAGGGAGGTAACGAGCAGTACTTC. Translated, it gives CAAAGQGGNEQYF.

The table lists this clonotype with many counts. This rearrangement joins TRBV29-1 to TRBJ1-1, with D possibly matching TRBD1 (6 bases). The CDR3 loop spans 13 amino acids. The germline V gene encodes CDR1 SQVTM and CDR2 ANQGSEA. V was shortened by 6 bases and J by 4 bases, with 15 bases between the two germline ends. The CDR3 is CSVQGPLFTEAFF. The CDR3 DNA sequence: TGCAGCGTCCAGGGGCCGCTATTCACTGAAGCTTTCTTT.

This clonotype has only a few counts. V gene TRBV4-3 combines with J gene TRBJ1-4, with D possibly being TRBD1 (5 bases). Trimming removed 4 bases at V and 8 bases at J, with 23 bases between. The CDR3 runs 17 residues. Germline V CDR1 and CDR2: LGHNA, YSLEER. The CDR3: CASSPQTGGGVREKLFF. The CDR3, as DNA: TGCGCCAGCAGCCCTCAAACGGGCGGGGGAGTGCGGGAAAAACTGTTTTTT.

The chain couples TRBV18 to TRBJ1-6; maybe TRBD1 (5 bases). V lost 2 bases to trimming and J lost 4 bases, with 15 bases between them. Per the germline V gene, CDR1 is KGHSH and CDR2 is LQKENI. This CDR3 is 17 amino acids long. CDR3 sequence reads: CASSPWSQTAYNSPLHF. In nucleotides, the CDR3 is TGTGCCAGCTCACCATGGAGCCAGACAGCATATAATTCACCCCTCCACTTT.

This clonotype was seen many times. CDR3 residues: CSESGGTSYNEQFF. DNA of the CDR3: TGCAGCGAGTCTGGGGGCACCTCCTACAATGAGCAGTTCTTC. V gene TRBV29-1 combines with J gene TRBJ2-1; D may be TRBD1 (6 bases). This CDR3 spans 14 amino acids. From germline, CDR1 is SQVTM and CDR2 ANQGSEA. Trimming shortened V by 7 bases and J by 0 bases, and 13 bases separated the two germline ends.

This clonotype appeared a few times. The chain is built from TRBV28 and TRBJ1-2; 7 bases are shared with TRBD1. Trimming removed 3 bases from V and 4 bases from J; junction bases left unmatched: 8. This CDR3 has 15 residues. The germline V gene encodes CDR1 MDHEN and CDR2 SYDVKM. CDR3 sequence reads: CASSFGFGTVYGYTF. The DNA for the CDR3 is TGTGCCAGCAGTTTTGGATTCGGGACAGTCTATGGCTACACCTTC.

The rearrangement links TRBV10-2 to TRBJ1-4, with 7 bases identical to TRBD1. The CDR3 loop spans 14 amino acids. The junction had 4 bases not matched to a gene; V was cut back by 5 bases and J by 4 bases. Germline V gene data show CDR1 as WSHSY and CDR2 as SAAADI. The CDR3 loop reads CASSWTGRNEKLFF. CDR3 in DNA: TGCGCCAGCAGTTGGACAGGCCGTAATGAAAAACTGTTTTTT.

V usage is TRBV4-3 and J usage is TRBJ1-2; D may be TRBD1 (6 bases). The CDR3 has 16 residues. Germline assignment: CDR1 LGHNA and CDR2 YSLEER. V lost 1 base and J 7 bases, leaving 19 bases between the germline ends. The CDR3 nucleotides are TGCGCCAGCAGCCAAGGAGGGGGAGGGTTTCGCGCTGGCTACACCTTC. It is translated as CASSQGGGGFRAGYTF.

A few counts support this clonotype. The V gene is TRBV15, the J gene TRBJ1-3; D call uncertain. From germline, CDR1 is LNHNV and CDR2 YYDKDF (reference sequence). Trimming cost V 7 bases and J 9 bases, with 16 bases left between them. The CDR3 has 13 residues. CDR3 nucleotides: TGTGCCACCACCCTAAGTCCGGAGAGCACCATATATTTT. Encoded protein: CATTLSPESTIYF. Full variable domain (outside the CDR3, taken from reference TRBV15 and TRBJ1-3): DAMVIQNPRYQVTQFGKPVTLSCSQTLNHNVMYWYQQKSSQAPKLLFHYYDKDFNNEADTPDNFQSRRPNTSFCFLDIRSPGLGDTAMYLCATTLSPESTIYFGEGSWLTVV.

This clonotype was detected a few times. The chain links TRBV6-2 or TRBV6-3 to TRBJ2-1, with 11 bases matching TRBD2. CDR1 is MNHEY, CDR2 SVGEGT, per germline. With V trimmed by 2 bases and J by 0 bases, 9 bases remained unmatched. This CDR3 has 19 amino acids. The CDR3 protein is CASSYVISGRGSSYNEQFF. The CDR3 DNA sequence: TGTGCCAGCAGTTACGTTATTAGCGGGAGGGGAAGCTCCTACAATGAGCAGTTCTTC.

This clonotype turned up a few times. V usage is TRBV5-1 and J usage is TRBJ2-3, with 10 positions matching TRBD2. Germline loops: CDR1 SGHRS, CDR2 YFSETQ. This CDR3 has 16 amino acids. J gave up 6 bases and V 0 bases, and 7 bases lay outside the gene matches. The DNA of the CDR3 is TGCGCCAGCAGCTTGGGCCTAGCGGGAGTTGGTGATACGCAGTATTTT. It yields the protein CASSLGLAGVGDTQYF.

This chain links TRBV12-3 or TRBV12-4 with TRBJ2-2; D may match TRBD1 or TRBD2 (5 bases each). Trimming left V 10 bases short and J 4 bases short, with 19 bases between. This CDR3 contains 15 residues. CDR3 nucleotides: TGTGCCACCCTTAGCCTGGGGGAAGGCACCGGGGAGCTGTTTTTT. Protein: CATLSLGEGTGELFF.

This clonotype showed up just a few times. The genes are TRBV6-5 and TRBJ1-6, with TRBD1 matching over 10 bases. This CDR3 comprises 15 residues. Germline V gene sequence: CDR1 MNHEY, CDR2 SVGAGI. J lost 10 bases, V lost 4 bases, and 7 bases had no gene match. The DNA for the CDR3 is TGTGCCAGCAGTTCCCCCGGACAGGGGGTGTCACCCCTCCACTTT. Translating gives CASSSPGQGVSPLHF.

This clonotype was seen a handful of times. V gene TRBV5-1 combines with J gene TRBJ2-5; D perhaps matches TRBD1 (6 bases). CDR1 and CDR2 from the germline V gene are SGHRS and YFSETQ. V shed 4 bases and J shed 4 bases, with 14 bases lying between them. The CDR3 is made up of 14 amino acids. The CDR3 DNA reads TGCGCCAGCAGCCATCAAGACAGGAGAGAGACCCAGTACTTC. It is translated as CASSHQDRRETQYF.

This clonotype occurred once. CDR3 residues: CSAMRTGGGPAKNIQYF. Written as DNA, the CDR3 is TGCAGTGCTATGCGGACAGGGGGGGGTCCGGCCAAAAACATTCAGTACTTC. The rearrangement links TRBV20-1 to TRBJ2-4; 10 bases are a match to TRBD1. The CDR3 is 17 residues long. V shed 4 bases and J 1 base; nucleotides not matched to a gene: 10. The germline V gene has CDR1 DFQATT and CDR2 SNEGSKA (reference sequence).

The V call is TRBV6-2 or TRBV6-3, the J call TRBJ2-1, with 15 bases fitting TRBD2. This CDR3 spans 17 amino acids. The V gene end was trimmed by 5 bases and the J gene end by 9 bases; junction bases not matched to a gene: 11. CDR1 MNHEY and CDR2 SVGEGT come from the germline V gene. The CDR3 bases are TGTGCCAGCAGTGATGGGACTAGCGGGAGGCCCCCCCTTGAGCAGTTCTTC. Amino acid sequence: CASSDGTSGRPPLEQFF.

This clonotype has only a few counts. The chain is built from TRBV6-5 and TRBJ2-1; D may match TRBD1 or TRBD2 (6 bases each). There are 19 residues in the CDR3. V lost 2 bases, J lost 9 bases, and 29 bases lay in between. The germline V gene encodes CDR1 MNHEY and CDR2 SVGAGI. The CDR3 here is CASSYGPAWTAGREGEQFF. CDR3 nucleotides: TGTGCCAGCAGTTACGGACCCGCCTGGACAGCGGGTAGAGAGGGTGAGCAGTTCTTC.

This clonotype has more than one count but fewer than ten. The CDR3: CSLTDQGGYTF. DNA of the CDR3: TGCAGCTTGACGGACCAGGGTGGCTACACCTTC. The rearrangement joins TRBV20-1 to TRBJ1-2, with D possibly being TRBD1 (5 bases). CDR3 length equals 11 residues. Germline V gene sequence: CDR1 DFQATT, CDR2 SNEGSKA (reference sequence).

This chain joins TRBV11-2 and TRBJ1-6; D is perhaps TRBD1 (6 bases). Trimming removed 5 bases from V and 6 bases from J, with 23 bases in between. This CDR3 is 18 amino acids long. Germline values: CDR1 SGHAT, CDR2 FQNNGV. CDR3 protein: CASSPTNPPGHSNSPLHF. CDR3 nucleotide sequence: TGTGCCAGCAGCCCCACAAACCCTCCGGGACACTCTAATTCACCCCTCCACTTT.

This clonotype was detected a few times. The rearrangement uses TRBV7-8 and TRBJ2-3; D is undetermined. Germline V lookup: CDR1 SGHVS, CDR2 FQNEAQ. The V and J ends lost 2 bases and 9 bases respectively, with 18 bases between them. The CDR3 loop spans 15 amino acids. The CDR3 DNA reads as TGTGCCAGCAGCTTACTCTTTGGTAGAAATATCACGCAGTATTTT. This sequence encodes CASSLLFGRNITQYF.

This clonotype was detected ten times or more. V and J are TRBV7-2 and TRBJ2-7; perhaps TRBD2 as D (6 bases). Germline CDR1 SGHTA, CDR2 FQGNSA. V was trimmed by 6 bases and J by 0 bases, leaving 12 bases between them. This CDR3 comprises 14 residues. CDR3 amino acids: CASSITGSSYEQYF. CDR3 DNA: TGTGCCAGCAGTATAACCGGGAGCTCCTACGAGCAGTACTTC.

This clonotype came up many times. V and J are TRBV7-2 and TRBJ1-2; 8 bases agree with TRBD1. Germline V gene data show CDR1 as SGHTA and CDR2 as FQGNSA. The CDR3 totals 16 residues. Trimming at V came to 1 base and at J to 6 bases, leaving 10 bases not matched to a gene. The CDR3 DNA sequence: TGTGCCAGCAGCTTAGTGGGATGGACAGGGAAGGATGGCTACACCTTC. Translating gives CASSLVGWTGKDGYTF.

The V gene is TRBV28, the J gene TRBJ2-7; TRBD1 is a possible D gene (6 bases). Per the germline V gene, CDR1 is MDHEN and CDR2 is SYDVKM. The CDR3 spans 12 residues. Trimming pared 6 bases from V and 5 bases from J, leaving 11 bases between. The CDR3 loop reads CASRDSGDEQYF. The CDR3 DNA reads as TGTGCCAGCAGGGACAGTGGAGACGAGCAGTACTTC.

This clonotype was counted at least ten times. The chain combines TRBV5-1 with TRBJ1-1; 7 bases agree with TRBD1. There are 15 residues in the CDR3. The germline gives CDR1 SGHRS, CDR2 YFSETQ. V gave up 5 bases and J gave up 1 base; unmatched junction bases: 8. The chain's CDR3 is CASRPIGQANTEAFF. The CDR3 DNA is TGCGCCAGCAGACCGATCGGACAGGCGAACACTGAAGCTTTCTTT. Full variable domain (missing parts from reference TRBV5-1 and TRBJ1-1): KAGVTQTPRYLIKTRGQQVTLSCSPISGHRSVSWYQQTPGQGLQFLFEYFSETQRNKGNFPGRFSGRQFSNSRSEMNVSTLELGDSALYLCASRPIGQANTEAFFGQGTRLTVV.